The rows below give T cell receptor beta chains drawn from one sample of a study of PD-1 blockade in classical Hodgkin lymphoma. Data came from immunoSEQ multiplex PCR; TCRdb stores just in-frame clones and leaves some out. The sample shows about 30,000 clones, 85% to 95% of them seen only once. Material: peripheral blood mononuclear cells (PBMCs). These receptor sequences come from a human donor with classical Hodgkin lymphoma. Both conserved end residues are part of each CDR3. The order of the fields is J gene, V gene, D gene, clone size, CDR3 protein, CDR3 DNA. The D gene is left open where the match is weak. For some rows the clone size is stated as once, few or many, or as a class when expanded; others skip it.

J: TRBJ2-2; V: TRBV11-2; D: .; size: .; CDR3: CASILGGPSTGELFF; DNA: TGTGCCAGTATCTTGGGGGGGCCGAGCACCGGGGAGCTGTTTTTT
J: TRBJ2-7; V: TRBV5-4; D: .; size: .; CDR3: CASSSPGLLLEQYF; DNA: TGTGCCAGCAGCTCCCCGGGACTCCTCCTAGAGCAGTACTTC
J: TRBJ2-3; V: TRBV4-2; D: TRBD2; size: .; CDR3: CASSQVQGASGDTDTQYF; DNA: TGTGCCAGCAGCCAAGTCCAAGGGGCTAGCGGGGACACAGATACGCAGTATTTT
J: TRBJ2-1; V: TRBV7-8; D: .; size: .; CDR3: CASSPLGNEQFF; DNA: TGTGCCAGCAGCCCCCTTGGCAATGAGCAGTTCTTC
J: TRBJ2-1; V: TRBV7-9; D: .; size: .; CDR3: CASKAGNNEQFF; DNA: TGTGCCAGCAAGGCAGGGAACAATGAGCAGTTCTTC
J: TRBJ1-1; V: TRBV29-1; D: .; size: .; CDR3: CSVRLTVNTEAFF; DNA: TGCAGCGTCCGGCTGACGGTGAACACTGAAGCTTTCTTT
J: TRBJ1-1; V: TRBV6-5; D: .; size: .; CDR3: CASRMSRGTEAFF; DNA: TGTGCCAGCCGAATGAGCAGGGGCACTGAAGCTTTCTTT
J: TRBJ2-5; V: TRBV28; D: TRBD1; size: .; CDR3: CASSLSGTAKNQETQYF; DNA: TGTGCCAGCAGTTTGTCCGGGACAGCTAAGAACCAAGAGACCCAGTACTTC
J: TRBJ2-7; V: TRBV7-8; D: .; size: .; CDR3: CASSVRGSTYYEQYF; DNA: TGTGCCAGCAGCGTTCGAGGGTCCACGTACTACGAGCAGTACTTC
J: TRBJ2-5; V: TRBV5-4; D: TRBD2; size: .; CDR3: CASSFGLIAGGRGETQYF; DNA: TGTGCCAGCAGCTTCGGGTTAATAGCGGGGGGACGGGGAGAGACCCAGTACTTC
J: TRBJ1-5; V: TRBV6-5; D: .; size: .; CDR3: CASSYRSEGQPQHF; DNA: TGTGCCAGCAGTTACCGGTCCGAGGGACAGCCCCAGCATTTT
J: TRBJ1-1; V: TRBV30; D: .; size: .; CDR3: CAWRRGWNTEAFF; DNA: TGTGCCTGGAGAAGGGGGTGGAACACTGAAGCTTTCTTT
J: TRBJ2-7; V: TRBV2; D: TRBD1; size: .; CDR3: CASRDRGYEQYF; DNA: TGTGCCAGCCGGGACAGGGGGTACGAGCAGTACTTC
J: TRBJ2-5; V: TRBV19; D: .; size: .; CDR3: CASRGNWEETQYF; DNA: TGTGCCAGTAGAGGCAACTGGGAAGAGACCCAGTACTTC
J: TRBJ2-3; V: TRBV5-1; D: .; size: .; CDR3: CASSLAFGSTDTQYF; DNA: TGCGCCAGCAGCTTGGCATTTGGGAGCACAGATACGCAGTATTTT
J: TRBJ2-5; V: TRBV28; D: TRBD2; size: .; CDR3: CASSLAGGPEETQYF; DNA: TGTGCCAGCAGTTTAGCGGGAGGGCCTGAGGAGACCCAGTACTTC
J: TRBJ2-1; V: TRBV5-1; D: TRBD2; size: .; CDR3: CASSTRLAGFGSSYNEQFF; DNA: TGCGCCAGCAGCACCAGACTAGCGGGATTTGGGAGCTCCTACAATGAGCAGTTCTTC
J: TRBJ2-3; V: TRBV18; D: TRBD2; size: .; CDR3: CASSPPILAGPDTQYF; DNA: TGTGCCAGCTCACCACCTATACTAGCGGGGCCAGATACGCAGTATTTT
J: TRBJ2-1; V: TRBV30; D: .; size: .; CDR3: CAWSSPRGAYNEQFF; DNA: TGTGCCTGGAGTTCCCCCAGGGGGGCCTACAATGAGCAGTTCTTC
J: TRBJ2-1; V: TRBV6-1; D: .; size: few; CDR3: CASSLAQYYNEQFF; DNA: TGTGCCAGCAGCCTAGCGCAATATTACAATGAGCAGTTCTTC
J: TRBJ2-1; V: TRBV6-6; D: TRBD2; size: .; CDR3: CASRMTSGINEQFF; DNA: TGTGCCAGCAGGATGACTAGCGGGATAAATGAGCAGTTCTTC
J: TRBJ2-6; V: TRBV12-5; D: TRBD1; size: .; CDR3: CASGLVRDSHSGANVLTF; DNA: TGTGCTAGTGGTTTGGTCCGGGACAGCCACTCTGGGGCCAACGTCCTGACTTTC
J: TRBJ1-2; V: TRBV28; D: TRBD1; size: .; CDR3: CASSMAGTGVRDYGYTF; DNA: TGTGCCAGCAGTATGGCCGGGACAGGCGTACGGGACTATGGCTACACCTTC
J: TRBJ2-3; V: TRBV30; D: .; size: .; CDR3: CAWSRSRVGDTDTQYF; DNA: TGTGCCTGGAGTCGGAGTAGAGTAGGGGACACAGATACGCAGTATTTT
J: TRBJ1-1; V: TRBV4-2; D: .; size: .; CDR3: CASSQFSEAFF; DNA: TGTGCCAGCAGCCAGTTCTCTGAAGCTTTCTTT
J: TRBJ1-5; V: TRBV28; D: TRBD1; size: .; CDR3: CASSRQGNQPQHF; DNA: TGTGCCAGCAGTCGACAGGGTAATCAGCCCCAGCATTTT